Each of the 14 T cell receptor beta chains below was sequenced from the same sample in a study of blood T cell repertoires in COVID-19. TCRdb's copy holds only in-frame clones and misses some; the assay was immunoSEQ multiplex PCR. The profile shows 200,000 to 300,000 clones, 86% of them singletons. The sequenced sample was PBMCs or T cells enriched from blood (not recorded which). The receptors stem from a woman aged 18-30 years who had recovered from COVID-19.

The J gene is TRBJ2-7, the V gene TRBV29-1, with 12 bases aligning to TRBD2. This CDR3 has 15 amino acids. The V gene's germline CDR1 is SQVTM and CDR2 ANQGSEA. V trimming: 7 bases; J trimming: 7 bases; junction bases outside the gene matches: 14. As DNA, the CDR3 is TGCAGCGGGACTAGCGGGACCGGCCCTTTGGGGGAGCAGTACTTC. Its protein product is CSGTSGTGPLGEQYF.

This clone came up many times. The chain couples TRBV11-3 to TRBJ2-1; 7 bases fit TRBD2. The germline V gene encodes CDR1 SGHNT and CDR2 YENEEA. The CDR3 consists of 14 residues. J gave up 7 bases and V 5 bases, and 8 bases lay outside the gene matches. The CDR3 sequence: CASSVKRGGNEQFF. Written as DNA, the CDR3 is TGTGCCAGCAGCGTGAAGCGGGGAGGAAATGAGCAGTTCTTC. The variable domain in full, with the rest retrieved from reference TRBV11-3 and TRBJ2-1, is EAGVVQSPRYKIIEKKQPVAFWCNPISGHNTLYWYLQNLGQGPELLIRYENEEAVDDSQLPKDRFSAERLKGVDSTLKIQPAELGDSAVYLCASSVKRGGNEQFFGPGTRLTVL.

This chain links TRBV2 with TRBJ2-7, with 8 bases fitting TRBD1. This CDR3 spans 14 amino acids. Germline V gene data show CDR1 as SNHLY and CDR2 as FYNNEI. V lost 4 bases and J lost 5; bases outside the gene matches: 7. CDR3: CASSVRQGADEQYF. The CDR3 DNA reads as TGTGCCAGCAGTGTACGGCAGGGGGCGGACGAGCAGTACTTC.

The chain uses TRBV11-3 and TRBJ2-5; D perhaps matches TRBD1 (5 bases). The CDR3 has 14 amino acids. Deletions cut 5 bases from V and 1 base from J, with 11 bases between. Per germline, CDR1 SGHNT and CDR2 YENEEA. CDR3 bases: TGTGCCAGCAGCCTCGGTGACAGCCAAGAGACCCAGTACTTC. It encodes CASSLGDSQETQYF. Supplemented by reference TRBV11-3 and TRBJ2-5, the full variable domain reads EAGVVQSPRYKIIEKKQPVAFWCNPISGHNTLYWYLQNLGQGPELLIRYENEEAVDDSQLPKDRFSAERLKGVDSTLKIQPAELGDSAVYLCASSLGDSQETQYFGPGTRLLVL.

The V call is TRBV28, the J call TRBJ1-3; D ambiguous. Germline lookup yields CDR1 MDHEN and CDR2 SYDVKM. This CDR3 spans 15 amino acids. Trimming pared 3 bases from V and 4 bases from J, leaving 13 bases between. CDR3 DNA: TGTGCCAGCAGTTTTCGCGGCAGTTGGGGAAACACCATATATTTT. Its protein product is CASSFRGSWGNTIYF.

This clone was observed a few times. The gene calls are TRBV28 and TRBJ2-1; a weak D match, TRBD1 (5 bases). The CDR3 is 11 amino acids. Germline lookup yields CDR1 MDHEN and CDR2 SYDVKM. Trimming cost V 8 bases and J 10 bases, with 12 bases left between them. CDR3 nucleotides: TGTGCCAGCGAAGGGGTTTTGGAGCAGTTCTTC. This gives the protein CASEGVLEQFF.

The genes are TRBV5-4 and TRBJ2-7; 11 bases are a match to TRBD2. Germline V gene sequence: CDR1 SGHNT, CDR2 YYREEE (reference sequence). V was pared by 2 bases and J by 2 bases, with 3 bases of the junction left unmatched. The CDR3 length is 15 residues. This CDR3 is CASSLLAGVTYEQYF. CDR3 DNA sequence: TGTGCCAGCAGCTTACTAGCGGGAGTAACCTACGAGCAGTACTTC.

This chain connects TRBV19 to TRBJ1-5, with 8 bases lining up with TRBD1. Germline values: CDR1 LNHDA, CDR2 SQIVND (reference sequence). Germline trimming cut 6 bases from V and 6 bases from J; bases unmatched to any gene: 7. This CDR3 region has 14 residues. The CDR3 nucleotides are TGTGCCAGTAGCGAGACAGGGGAACCTCAGCCCCAGCATTTT. Translation gives CASSETGEPQPQHF. Together with reference TRBV19 and TRBJ1-5, the CDR3 gives the full variable domain: DGGITQSPKYLFRKEGQNVTLSCEQNLNHDAMYWYRQDPGQGLRLIYYSQIVNDFQKGDIAEGYSVSREKKESFPLTVTSAQKNPTAFYLCASSETGEPQPQHFGDGTRLSIL.

The chain uses TRBV7-9 and TRBJ1-2; unclear D gene. From germline, CDR1 is SEHNR and CDR2 FQNEAQ (reference sequence). The V end lost 4 bases, the J end lost 8 bases, and 11 bases lay between the germline ends. The CDR3 has 12 residues. The CDR3 DNA reads as TGTGCCAGCAGCTCCCTAGGAAAGGGCTACACCTTC. Protein sequence: CASSSLGKGYTF.

V gene TRBV18 combines with J gene TRBJ2-3; no definite D call. This CDR3 is 14 amino acids long. Germline V lookup: CDR1 KGHSH, CDR2 LQKENI. Between the trimmed V and J ends, which lost 3 bases and 2 bases, there was a span of 9 bases. CDR3 sequence reads: CASSPSQNTDTQYF. The CDR3 DNA sequence: TGTGCCAGCTCACCCTCACAGAACACAGATACGCAGTATTTT. The entire variable domain, with the rest obtained from reference TRBV18 and TRBJ2-3, is as follows: NAGVMQNPRHLVRRRGQEARLRCSPMKGHSHVYWYRQLPEEGLKFMVYLQKENIIDESGMPKERFSAEFPKEGPSILRIQQVVRGDSAAYFCASSPSQNTDTQYFGPGTRLTVL.

The chain has TRBV19 and TRBJ2-7; D is ambiguous. CDR3 size: 14 residues. V lost 3 bases, J lost 5 bases, and 14 bases lay in between. Per the germline V gene, CDR1 is LNHDA and CDR2 is SQIVND (reference sequence). The CDR3 DNA reads TGTGCCAGTAGTATTTCCCATGGTGAGGACGAGCAGTACTTC. Amino acid sequence: CASSISHGEDEQYF.

Remarks on this clone: The sample contains more than one DNA sequence encoding this CDR3. This chain links TRBV20-1 with TRBJ2-3, with no clear D. Germline V gene sequence: CDR1 DFQATT, CDR2 SNEGSKA (reference sequence). V was shortened by 5 bases and J by 3 bases, with 3 bases between the two germline ends. CDR3 size: 10 residues. The CDR3 DNA reads TGCAGTGCTTCAACAGATACGCAGTATTTT. It specifies CSASTDTQYF.

The chain recombines TRBV13 with TRBJ2-7; a possible D gene is TRBD1 (5 bases). V was pared by 5 bases and J by 4 bases, with 15 bases between. The CDR3 covers 14 residues. Germline V CDR1 and CDR2: PRHDT, FYEKMQ (reference sequence). The CDR3 sequence is CASSQQGLRYEQYF. The CDR3 nucleotides are TGTGCCAGCAGCCAGCAGGGTTTGCGGTACGAGCAGTACTTC.

The V gene is TRBV9, the J gene TRBJ2-5; 11 nucleotides agree with TRBD2. The V gene end was trimmed by 2 bases and the J gene end by 2 bases; junction bases not matched to a gene: 8. Germline values: CDR1 SGDLS, CDR2 YYNGEE. The CDR3 has 17 amino acids. The CDR3 region is CASSVSSGRGHQETQYF. Here the CDR3 DNA reads TGTGCCAGCAGCGTTAGTAGCGGGAGGGGACATCAAGAGACCCAGTACTTC.